The present T cell receptor beta chain was sequenced within a study of T cell responses to AZD1222 COVID-19 vaccine. General study findings and limits: Mostly white British, mostly female donors; authors suggested clonal diversity may be underestimated. The CD4 TCRs associated with vaccination extended across spike and predominated at 160-218 and 743-854.

Profiled with immunoSEQ multiplex PCR; TCRdb holds only in-frame clones, not every one. The repertoire holds about 150,000 clones, with around 92% as singletons. The length of the CDR3 is 15 residues. V lost 3 bases to trimming and J lost 1 base; unmatched junction nucleotides: 4. Germline values: CDR1 SGDLS, CDR2 YYNGEE. As regards this clone: Its antigen is currently unknown.

The V and J genes are TRBV9 and TRBJ1-2; 9 bases are shared with TRBD1. The material was peripheral blood, obtained on day 0 of AZD1222 vaccination. This TCR came from an adult in good health. In nucleotides, the CDR3 is TGTGCCAGCAGCGCCCTGACAGGGGGTAACTATGGCTACACCTTC. It specifies CASSALTGGNYGYTF.